A single sample is the source of the 8 T cell receptor beta chains below, sequenced in a study of vaccination effects on CD4 cells after COVID-19. What these receptors recognize is not known. Having been cultured for roughly 9 days, the cells underwent CD4+ T cell isolation. Two doses of BNT162b2 or mRNA-1273 vaccine were administered to participants. Assay used: immunoSEQ multiplex PCR; TCRdb lists only in-frame clones, some missing. The data contain 66,000 or so clones, around 69% of them singletons. The material was CD4+ T cells from PBMCs cultured without peptide, obtained after COVID-19 vaccination. These receptors were taken from a human donor who received a COVID-19 vaccine.

The chain recombines TRBV6-5 with TRBJ1-2, with 7 bases aligning to TRBD1. CDR3 length: 14 residues. Unmatched junction bases numbered 10, after V lost 6 bases and J lost 6 bases. Germline lookup yields CDR1 MNHEY and CDR2 SVGAGI. The CDR3 DNA is TGTGCCAGCAGCGCGACAGGGAGAACGGATGGCTACACCTTC. Residues: CASSATGRTDGYTF.

CDR3 nucleotides: TGTGCCAGCAGCTTAGTAAACTATGGCTACACCTTC. This encodes CASSLVNYGYTF. This chain uses TRBV7-2 with TRBJ1-2; D gene unclear. From germline, CDR1 is SGHTA and CDR2 FQGNSA. The CDR3 is made up of 12 amino acids. The V end was cut by 1 base, the J end by 2 bases, with 2 bases between.

This clone was picked up one time. The chain uses TRBV2 and TRBJ1-5; tentative D call: TRBD1 (5 bases). V was cut by 5 bases and J by 7 bases, with 12 bases left in between. The CDR3 loop spans 13 amino acids. In germline, CDR1 is SNHLY, CDR2 FYNNEI. For the CDR3, the DNA is TGTGCCAGCAGTCGGGGAGGGGCACAGCCCCAGCATTTT. It specifies CASSRGGAQPQHF.

In DNA, the CDR3 is TGTGCCAGCAGCTACGACAGGGGTTGGGGCGAGACCCAGTACTTC. Translated: CASSYDRGWGETQYF. The chain couples TRBV7-9 to TRBJ2-5; 8 bases map to TRBD1. The CDR3 covers 15 residues. With 4 bases clipped from V and 5 bases from J, the junction kept 9 bases outside the gene matches. Germline CDR1 reads SEHNR; CDR2 reads FQNEAQ (reference sequence).

This clone was counted once. The chain uses TRBV6-5 and TRBJ1-2; TRBD1 agrees at 8 bases. V dropped 6 bases and J dropped 1; count of bases not matched to a gene: 7. CDR1 and CDR2 from the germline V gene are MNHEY and SVGAGI. The CDR3 sequence is 15 residues long. The chain's CDR3 is CASRIDRGGNYGYTF. The CDR3 DNA sequence: TGTGCCAGCAGGATAGACAGGGGTGGTAACTATGGCTACACCTTC.

The V and J genes are TRBV3-1 (or the pseudogene TRBV3-2) and TRBJ2-2; D gene unclear. The CDR3 is 13 residues long. Germline CDR1 and CDR2: LGHDT and YNNKEL (reference sequence). Trimming removed 4 bases at V and 6 bases at J, with 9 bases between. The DNA for the CDR3 is TGTGCCAGCAGCCCCCGACCGGCCGGGGAGCTGTTTTTT. This sequence encodes CASSPRPAGELFF.

J is TRBJ1-4 and V is TRBV6-6, with 10 bases identical to TRBD1. The trim removed 8 bases at V and 6 bases at J, leaving 12 bases unmatched. Germline CDR1 MNHNY, CDR2 SVGAGI (reference sequence). The CDR3 totals 16 residues. The CDR3 coding sequence is TGTGCCAGCTCTTTGTCGACCGGGACAGGGGATGAAAAACTGTTTTTT. Protein product: CASSLSTGTGDEKLFF.

The genes are TRBV28 and TRBJ1-5, with 9 bases fitting TRBD1. CDR3 length: 15 amino acids. The germline V gene has CDR1 MDHEN and CDR2 SYDVKM. With V trimmed by 8 bases and J by 6 bases, 11 bases remained unmatched. DNA of the CDR3: TGTGCCAGCCCCGAAGGACAGGGGATTATTCAGCCCCAGCATTTT. It specifies CASPEGQGIIQPQHF.